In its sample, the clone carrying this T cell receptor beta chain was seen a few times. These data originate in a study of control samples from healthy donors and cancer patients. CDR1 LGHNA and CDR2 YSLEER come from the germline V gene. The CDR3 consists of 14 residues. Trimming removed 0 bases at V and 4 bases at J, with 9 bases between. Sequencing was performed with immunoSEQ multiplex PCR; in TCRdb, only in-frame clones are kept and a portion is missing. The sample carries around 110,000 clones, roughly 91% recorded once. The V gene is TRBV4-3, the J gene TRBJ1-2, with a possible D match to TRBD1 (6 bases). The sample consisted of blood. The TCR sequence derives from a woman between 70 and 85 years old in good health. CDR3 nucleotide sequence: TGCGCCAGCAGCCAAGACGGACAGACCTATGGCTACACCTTC. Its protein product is CASSQDGQTYGYTF.